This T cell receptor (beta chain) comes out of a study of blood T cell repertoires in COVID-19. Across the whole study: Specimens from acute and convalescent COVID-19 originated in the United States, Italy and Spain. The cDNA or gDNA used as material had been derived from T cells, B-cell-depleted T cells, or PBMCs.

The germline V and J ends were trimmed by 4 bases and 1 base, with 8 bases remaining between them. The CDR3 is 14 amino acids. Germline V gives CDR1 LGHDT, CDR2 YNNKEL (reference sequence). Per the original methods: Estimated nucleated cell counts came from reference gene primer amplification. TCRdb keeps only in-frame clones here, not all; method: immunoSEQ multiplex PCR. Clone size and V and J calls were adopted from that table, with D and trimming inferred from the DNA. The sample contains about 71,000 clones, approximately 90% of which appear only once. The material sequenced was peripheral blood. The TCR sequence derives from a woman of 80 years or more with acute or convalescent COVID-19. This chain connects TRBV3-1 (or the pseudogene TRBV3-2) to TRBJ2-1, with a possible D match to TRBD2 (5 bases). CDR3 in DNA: TGTGCCAGCAGCCCCCGGGGATCCTACAATGAGCAGTTCTTC. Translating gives CASSPRGSYNEQFF.